The 21 T cell receptor beta chains reported below all come from one sample, sequenced in a study of blood T cell repertoires in COVID-19. TCRdb's copy holds only in-frame clones and misses some; the assay was immunoSEQ multiplex PCR. This repertoire shows roughly 220,000 clones, about 80% found once; its top ten account for over 14%. Sequencing was done on a sample of PBMCs or T cells enriched from blood (not recorded which). All receptors derive from a man aged 35-49 years who had recovered from COVID-19.

This clone was found a few times. This chain uses TRBV9 with TRBJ2-7; D is undetermined. Trimming took 0 bases from V and 3 from J, leaving 10 bases between them. The germline gives CDR1 SGDLS, CDR2 YYNGEE. CDR3 size: 14 residues. The DNA for the CDR3 is TGTGCCAGCAGCGTAGGTCTAGGCCTCTACGAGCAGTACTTC. Translation gives CASSVGLGLYEQYF.

The chain has TRBV30 and TRBJ1-6; TRBD1 might be the D (5 bases). The CDR3 is 16 amino acids. Germline CDR1 reads GTSNPN; CDR2 reads SVGIG (reference sequence). Trimming took 0 bases from V and 9 from J, leaving 18 bases between them. The CDR3 sequence is CAWSVLRQGIGSPLHF. CDR3 coding DNA: TGTGCCTGGAGTGTATTGAGGCAGGGAATAGGTTCACCCCTCCACTTT.

Comment on this clone: The same CDR3 is also encoded by other DNA sequences in this sample. V gene TRBV9 combines with J gene TRBJ2-5; tentative D call: TRBD1 (6 bases). Trimming stripped 2 bases from V and 5 bases from J, with 13 bases between. Germline V lookup: CDR1 SGDLS, CDR2 YYNGEE. The CDR3 runs 14 residues. The chain's CDR3 is CASSVQGSGETQYF. In DNA, the CDR3 is TGTGCCAGCAGCGTGCAGGGGTCGGGGGAGACCCAGTACTTC.

The chain links TRBV3-1 (or the pseudogene TRBV3-2) to TRBJ1-1; tentative D call: TRBD1 (6 bases). The CDR3 totals 15 residues. Germline loops: CDR1 LGHDT, CDR2 YNNKEL (reference sequence). The ends were cut back, 5 bases at V and 0 bases at J, with 13 bases in the middle. Written as DNA, the CDR3 is TGTGCCAGCAGCAAAGGACAGAGCATGAACACTGAAGCTTTCTTT. This sequence encodes CASSKGQSMNTEAFF.

This sequence joins TRBV10-1 and TRBJ2-1, with D unclear. The CDR3 has 12 amino acids. The germline CDR1 and CDR2 sequences are WNHNN and SYGVQD (reference sequence). The V end lost 4 bases, the J end lost 4 bases, and 5 bases lay between the germline ends. CDR3 bases: TGCGCCAGCAGTGTGGCTTACAATGAGCAGTTCTTC. Encoded protein: CASSVAYNEQFF.

In its sample, this clone was seen once. V gene TRBV11-2 combines with J gene TRBJ2-3, with a weak D call TRBD2 (5 bases). Between the trimmed V and J ends, which lost 2 bases and 4 bases, there was a span of 13 bases. In germline, CDR1 is SGHAT, CDR2 FQNNGV. The CDR3 contains 15 residues. The DNA for the CDR3 is TGTGCCAGCAGCTTATCAGGTGGGAGTGCAGATACGCAGTATTTT. As protein: CASSLSGGSADTQYF.

The chain recombines TRBV5-4 with TRBJ2-1; 9 bases agree with TRBD2. The length of the CDR3 is 15 residues. Trimming removed 4 bases from V and 4 bases from J; junction bases left unmatched: 6. Germline assignment: CDR1 SGHNT and CDR2 YYREEE (reference sequence). The CDR3 bases are TGTGCCAGCAGCCGGCCAGCGGGGGGATACAATGAGCAGTTCTTC. It is translated as CASSRPAGGYNEQFF.

The rearrangement links TRBV7-3 to TRBJ2-3; 9 bases match TRBD2. The germline gives CDR1 SGHTA, CDR2 FQGTGA. CDR3 length equals 16 residues. J gave up 2 bases and V 3 bases, and 6 bases lay outside the gene matches. CDR3 in DNA: TGTGCCAGCAGCTTTGGTAGCGGGGGAAACACAGATACGCAGTATTTT. Its protein product is CASSFGSGGNTDTQYF.

For this clone: The same CDR3 can be traced to other DNA sequences in this sample. The rearrangement links TRBV5-8 to TRBJ1-5; 9 nucleotides line up with TRBD1. This CDR3 is built from 15 residues. Trimming took 3 bases from V and 3 from J; bases not matched to a gene: 4. Germline CDR1 reads SGHTS; CDR2 reads YDEGEE. CDR3 protein: CASSSRQGDNQPQHF. In DNA, the CDR3 is TGTGCCAGCAGCTCTCGACAGGGGGACAATCAGCCCCAGCATTTT.

This chain connects TRBV6-2 or TRBV6-3 to TRBJ2-2; 10 nucleotides line up with TRBD1. Trimming at V came to 6 bases and at J to 8 bases, leaving 12 bases not matched to a gene. The V gene's germline CDR1 is MNHEY and CDR2 SVGEGT. This CDR3 region has 16 residues. The CDR3 is CASSDDRGPSPGELFF. The CDR3 bases are TGTGCCAGCAGCGACGACAGGGGGCCTTCACCGGGGGAGCTGTTTTTT.

The sample holds a few counts of this clone. The chain employs TRBV2 and TRBJ2-2; 8 nucleotides line up with TRBD1. J was trimmed by 4 bases and V by 7 bases; bases with no gene match: 8. This CDR3 has 15 amino acids. Germline V gene sequence: CDR1 SNHLY, CDR2 FYNNEI. The DNA of the CDR3 is TGTGCCAGCATGCCCGGACAGGGAGGCACCGGGGAGCTGTTTTTT. It specifies CASMPGQGGTGELFF.

The rearrangement joins TRBV7-2 to TRBJ2-3; 12 bases agree with TRBD2. The CDR3 contains 19 residues. CDR1 is SGHTA and CDR2 is FQGNSA in the germline V gene. After removal of 7 bases from V and 4 bases from J, the junction contained 18 bases not matched to a gene. CDR3 in amino acids: CASTLGLAGGPPLADTQYF. The CDR3 DNA reads TGTGCCAGCACCCTTGGGCTAGCGGGGGGGCCCCCATTGGCAGATACGCAGTATTTT.

This clone has more than one count but fewer than ten. The same CDR3 can be traced to other DNA sequences in this sample. The chain employs TRBV11-3 and TRBJ1-1; the D gene is possibly TRBD1 (5 bases). The V end was cut by 3 bases, the J end by 1 base, with 9 bases between. CDR1 is SGHNT, CDR2 YENEEA, per germline. The CDR3 consists of 14 residues. The CDR3 sequence is CASSLGRANTEAFF. CDR3 in DNA: TGTGCCAGCAGCTTGGGCAGGGCGAACACTGAAGCTTTCTTT.

The gene calls are TRBV10-3 and TRBJ2-1; 8 bases line up with TRBD2. The CDR3 extends over 14 amino acids. The V segment lost 8 bases and the J segment 7 bases; nucleotides outside the gene matches: 10. Germline values: CDR1 ENHRY, CDR2 SYGVKD. CDR3 region: CAILVGRVGNEQFF. CDR3 in DNA: TGTGCCATCCTTGTCGGGAGGGTGGGGAATGAGCAGTTCTTC.

This chain's CDR3 is CASSPQSLGQTDTQYF. CDR3 in DNA: TGTGCCAGCAGCCCCCAAAGTTTGGGACAGACAGATACGCAGTATTTT. V gene TRBV7-3 combines with J gene TRBJ2-3, with 7 bases matching TRBD1. CDR3 length: 16 amino acids. Germline assignment: CDR1 SGHTA and CDR2 FQGTGA. The ends lost 5 bases at V and 3 bases at J; junction bases unmatched: 11. The variable domain in full, completed from reference TRBV7-3 and TRBJ2-3, reads GAGVSQTPSNKVTEKGKYVELRCDPISGHTALYWYRQSLGQGPEFLIYFQGTGAADDSGLPNDRFFAVRPEGSVSTLKIQRTERGDSAVYLCASSPQSLGQTDTQYFGPGTRLTVL.

In this sample, this clone turned up once. The chain uses TRBV19 and TRBJ2-2; 11 nucleotides line up with TRBD1. The CDR3 runs 17 residues. J was trimmed by 3 bases and V by 4 bases; bases with no gene match: 7. From germline, CDR1 is LNHDA and CDR2 SQIVND (reference sequence). CDR3 in amino acids: CASSKPGQGGHTGELFF. As DNA, the CDR3 is TGTGCCAGTAGTAAACCGGGACAGGGGGGGCACACCGGGGAGCTGTTTTTT.

This sequence joins TRBV6-6 and TRBJ2-2; 10 bases agree with TRBD1. J lost 4 bases, V lost 8 bases, and 10 bases had no gene match. The CDR3 spans 16 residues. Germline CDR1 reads MNHNY; CDR2 reads SVGAGI (reference sequence). The CDR3 region is CASRDRGIVSTGELFF. DNA for the CDR3: TGTGCCAGCCGGGACAGGGGAATAGTATCCACCGGGGAGCTGTTTTTT.

This CDR3 is CASTHPGSKEETQYF. DNA for the CDR3: TGTGCCAGCACCCACCCGGGATCGAAGGAGGAGACCCAGTACTTC. The V call is TRBV6-5, the J call TRBJ2-5; possibly TRBD2 for D (5 bases). V was trimmed by 7 bases and J by 5 bases, leaving 20 bases between them. The germline V gene encodes CDR1 MNHEY and CDR2 SVGAGI. The CDR3 loop spans 15 amino acids.

The rearrangement links TRBV4-3 to TRBJ1-1; TRBD1 matches at 7 bases. Germline lookup yields CDR1 LGHNA and CDR2 YSLEER. The V segment lost 3 bases and the J segment 4 bases; nucleotides outside the gene matches: 11. The CDR3 is 16 residues long. CDR3 nucleotide sequence: TGCGCCAGCAGCCAGGCCCGAGGGGGCGGTTTCACTGAAGCTTTCTTT. Translating gives CASSQARGGGFTEAFF.

This clone appeared once. CDR3 DNA sequence: TGTGCCAGCTATGGACTAGCGGGAACCTACGAGCAGTACTTC. Protein product: CASYGLAGTYEQYF. The rearrangement links TRBV27 to TRBJ2-7, with 12 bases lining up with TRBD2. The CDR3 covers 14 residues. CDR1 MNHEY and CDR2 SMNVEV come from the germline V gene (reference sequence). Trimming at V came to 8 bases and at J to 2 bases, leaving 4 bases not matched to a gene.

The chain combines TRBV29-1 with TRBJ2-5, with 12 bases identical to TRBD2. The V gene end was trimmed by 7 bases and the J gene end by 1 base; junction bases not matched to a gene: 7. Germline values: CDR1 SQVTM, CDR2 ANQGSEA. This CDR3 contains 15 residues. CDR3 DNA sequence: TGCAGCGCCGTTCCTAGCGGGGGGGTCCAAGAGACCCAGTACTTC. Amino acid sequence: CSAVPSGGVQETQYF.